Below, 4 T cell receptor beta chains from the same sample are listed, as sequenced in a study of identifying expanded T cells in peripheral blood. Repertoires were generated with immunoSEQ multiplex PCR, while TCRdb's copy carries only in-frame clones and drops some. There are 75,000 to 100,000 clones in the sample; around 89% occur only once, and around 2.8% lies in the top ten. Sequencing used blood. The origin of the receptors is a person aged 18-70 years in good health.

The V and J genes are TRBV18 and TRBJ2-7; D remains unclear. Germline V CDR1 and CDR2: KGHSH, LQKENI. Trimming cost V 1 base and J 6 bases, with 13 bases left between them. The CDR3 spans 14 residues. The CDR3 DNA reads TGTGCCAGCTCACCACGGTACCCCAATCGCGAGCAGTACTTC. Translation gives CASSPRYPNREQYF.

The rearrangement joins TRBV5-1 to TRBJ2-5; D uncertain. The CDR3 spans 15 residues. Trimming stripped 4 bases from V and 2 bases from J, with 15 bases between. The V gene's germline CDR1 is SGHRS and CDR2 YFSETQ. CDR3 DNA: TGCGCCAGCAGCCCAGGACCTCTTCCTCAAGAGACCCAGTACTTC. Amino acid sequence: CASSPGPLPQETQYF.

The V and J genes are TRBV7-3 and TRBJ2-3; 7 positions agree with TRBD2. The germline V gene has CDR1 SGHTA and CDR2 FQGTGA. The CDR3 runs to 13 residues. Trimming removed 8 bases from V and 5 bases from J; junction bases left unmatched: 7. The CDR3 DNA sequence: TGTGCCAGCGGGCGGGAGCGGGAAGATACGCAGTATTTT. As protein: CASGREREDTQYF.

The V call is TRBV28, the J call TRBJ1-5, with D unresolved. This CDR3 has 15 residues. Trimming shortened V by 2 bases and J by 0 bases, and 8 bases separated the two germline ends. Germline loops: CDR1 MDHEN, CDR2 SYDVKM. The CDR3, as DNA: TGTGCCAGCAGTTTAGACGGAAATAGCAATCAGCCCCAGCATTTT. It specifies CASSLDGNSNQPQHF.